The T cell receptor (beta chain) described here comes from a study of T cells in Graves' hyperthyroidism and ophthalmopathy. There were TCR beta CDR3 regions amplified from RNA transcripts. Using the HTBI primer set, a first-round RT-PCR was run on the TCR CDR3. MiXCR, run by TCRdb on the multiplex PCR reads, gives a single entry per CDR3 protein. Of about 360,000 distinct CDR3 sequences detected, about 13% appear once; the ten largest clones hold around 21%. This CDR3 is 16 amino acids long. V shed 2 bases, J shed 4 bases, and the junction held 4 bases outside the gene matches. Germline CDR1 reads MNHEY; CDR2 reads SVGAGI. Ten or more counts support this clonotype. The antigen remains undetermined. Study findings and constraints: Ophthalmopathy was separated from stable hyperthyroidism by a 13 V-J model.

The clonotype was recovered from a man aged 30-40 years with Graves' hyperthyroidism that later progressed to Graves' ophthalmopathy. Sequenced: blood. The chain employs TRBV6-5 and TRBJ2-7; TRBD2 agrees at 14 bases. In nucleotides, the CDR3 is TGTGCCAGCAGTTACGGGACTAGCGGGGGTTCGTACGAGCAGTACTTC. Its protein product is CASSYGTSGGSYEQYF.